This T cell receptor (beta chain) is from a study of shared clonotypes between healthy human individuals. Trimming took 5 bases from V and 5 from J; bases not matched to a gene: 7. The CDR3 sequence is 14 residues long. Per germline, CDR1 MNHNY and CDR2 SVGAGI (reference sequence). Assay used: immunoSEQ multiplex PCR; TCRdb lists only in-frame clones, some missing. This sample has over 2,000,000 clones, with around 95% found just once. Terminally differentiated effector memory CD45RA+ cells were left out of the naive CD8 fraction, which was CD45RO-negative and positively selected for CCR7. The sample was naive CD8+ T cells from PBMCs. This TCR was sampled from a man younger than 35 in good health. Some clones in this sample may be carry-over from other donors' samples. V usage is TRBV6-6 and J usage is TRBJ2-7; 9 bases match TRBD1. This chain's CDR3 is CASSHQDRGHEQYF. CDR3 nucleotides: TGTGCCAGCAGTCACCAGGACAGGGGCCACGAGCAGTACTTC.